The rows below give T cell receptor beta chains drawn from one sample of a study of metastatic and nonmetastatic thyroid tumors. Via MiXCR, TCRdb re-called the PCR reads. The sample consists of roughly 89,000 clones, roughly an eighth of them appearing once. Sequenced material: tumor tissue. The receptor set was obtained from a female donor with papillary thyroid cancer or a benign thyroid nodule (not recorded which). Some clones in this sample may be carry-over from other donors' samples. Both conserved end residues are trimmed from each CDR3. Fields, in order: J gene, V gene, clone size, D gene, CDR3 protein. The D gene is left open where the match is weak. The size field is filled for only some rows; it gives once, few, many or a size class.

j_gene: TRBJ2-5
v_gene: TRBV5-1
abundance: many
d_gene: .
CDR3aa: ASSGETQY

j_gene: TRBJ1-2
v_gene: TRBV4-1
abundance: few
d_gene: .
CDR3aa: ASSQDSAGGGYGYT

j_gene: TRBJ2-3
v_gene: TRBV5-1
abundance: .
d_gene: .
CDR3aa: ASSPDCRVSTDTQY

j_gene: TRBJ2-1
v_gene: TRBV6-1
abundance: few
d_gene: TRBD2
CDR3aa: ASSPGRDASYNEQF

j_gene: TRBJ1-1
v_gene: TRBV20-1
abundance: many
d_gene: .
CDR3aa: SARETLGAFTEAF

j_gene: TRBJ2-7
v_gene: TRBV28
abundance: few
d_gene: .
CDR3aa: ASSGDRWRDYEQY

j_gene: TRBJ2-1
v_gene: TRBV7-9
abundance: many
d_gene: TRBD2
CDR3aa: ASSWGGTLGEQF

j_gene: TRBJ2-1
v_gene: TRBV12-3/TRBV12-4
abundance: many
d_gene: .
CDR3aa: ASSPSGLANNEQF

j_gene: TRBJ2-7
v_gene: TRBV6-2/TRBV6-3
abundance: few
d_gene: .
CDR3aa: ASSQGWVYEQY

j_gene: TRBJ2-3
v_gene: TRBV2
abundance: many
d_gene: TRBD2
CDR3aa: ASSSSGGLNTQY

j_gene: TRBJ2-7
v_gene: TRBV4-1
abundance: .
d_gene: TRBD2
CDR3aa: ASSQEMWTSGYYEQY